One sample yielded the 4 T cell receptor beta chains listed below, sequenced in a study of radiation and T cells in renal cell carcinoma. Noted time point: blood 4 weeks post-SBRT, at nephrectomy. Sample treatment: 15 Gy SBRT to primary tumor, nephrectomy 4 weeks later. Here immunoSEQ multiplex PCR was the method, and the copy in TCRdb shows in-frame clones only, minus some. The sample holds under 200,000 clones, around 89% seen once. Sequenced material: blood, taken from a patient whose treatment included radiotherapy and nephrectomy. The receptors here all came from a woman between 45 and 65 years old with renal cell carcinoma.

This clone occurred once. The chain has TRBV7-9 and TRBJ2-2; 9 nucleotides match TRBD2. There are 15 residues in the CDR3. The V segment lost 5 bases and the J segment 6 bases; nucleotides outside the gene matches: 7. From germline, CDR1 is SEHNR and CDR2 FQNEAQ (reference sequence). CDR3 sequence reads: CASSASSGKAGELFF. The CDR3 DNA reads TGTGCCAGCAGCGCCTCTAGCGGGAAGGCCGGGGAGCTGTTTTTT.

This chain connects TRBV5-1 to TRBJ2-7; a possible D gene is TRBD1 (5 bases). Germline CDR1 is SGHRS and CDR2 is YFSETQ. This CDR3 has 17 residues. Between the trimmed V and J ends, which lost 0 bases and 4 bases, there was a span of 20 bases. The DNA for the CDR3 is TGCGCCAGCAGCTTGGAAAGAGAGACAGAATCCTTTTACGAGCAGTACTTC. It is translated as CASSLERETESFYEQYF. The full variable domain, with the rest looked up from reference TRBV5-1 and TRBJ2-7, is KAGVTQTPRYLIKTRGQQVTLSCSPISGHRSVSWYQQTPGQGLQFLFEYFSETQRNKGNFPGRFSGRQFSNSRSEMNVSTLELGDSALYLCASSLERETESFYEQYFGPGTRLTVT.

With respect to this clone: Distinct nucleotide sequences in the sample also encode this CDR3. V is TRBV7-9 and J is TRBJ1-1; D remains ambiguous. This CDR3 has 12 amino acids. Germline V lookup: CDR1 SEHNR, CDR2 FQNEAQ (reference sequence). V gave up 2 bases and J gave up 4 bases, with 5 bases separating them. CDR3 region: CASSLSLTEAFF. The CDR3 DNA reads as TGTGCCAGCAGCTTATCCCTCACTGAAGCTTTCTTT.

This chain joins TRBV6-4 and TRBJ2-1; 9 nucleotides line up with TRBD2. Germline loops: CDR1 MRHNA, CDR2 SNTAGT. J gave up 9 bases and V 8 bases, and 11 bases lay outside the gene matches. CDR3 length: 14 residues. The chain's CDR3 is CASGSRGGSGEQFF. The CDR3 DNA follows: TGTGCCAGCGGGTCGCGGGGGGGCTCTGGTGAGCAGTTCTTC.